Below, 14 T cell receptor beta chains from the same sample are listed, as sequenced in a study of blood T cell repertoires in COVID-19. Using immunoSEQ multiplex PCR, the repertoire was profiled, and TCRdb retains in-frame clones only, with some absent. Seen here are 150,000 or so clones, roughly 80% observed once, and the top ten hold roughly a fifth. Sample: peripheral blood. These receptors originate from a woman older than 75 with acute or convalescent COVID-19.

The V gene is TRBV3-1 (or the pseudogene TRBV3-2), the J gene TRBJ2-7; D possibly corresponds to TRBD1 (6 bases). CDR1 and CDR2 (germline): LGHDT, YNNKEL (reference sequence). The CDR3 is 14 amino acids. Trimming took 3 bases from V and 4 from J, leaving 13 bases between them. CDR3 residues: CASSHGGRGYEQYF. CDR3 sequence (DNA): TGTGCCAGCAGCCACGGCGGCAGGGGTTACGAGCAGTACTTC.

This chain connects TRBV5-6 to TRBJ2-2; D is perhaps TRBD2 (6 bases). V lost 5 bases and J 6 bases, leaving 20 bases between the germline ends. Per germline, CDR1 SGHDT and CDR2 YYEEEE. The CDR3 totals 16 residues. CDR3 residues: CASREGLPSHPGELFF. DNA of the CDR3: TGTGCCAGCAGGGAGGGACTCCCCAGCCACCCCGGGGAGCTGTTTTTT.

Here the CDR3 reads CASSSGGGYNEQFF. In DNA, the CDR3 is TGTGCCAGCAGCTCTGGCGGGGGGTACAATGAGCAGTTCTTC. The chain has TRBV5-4 and TRBJ2-1, with 8 positions matching TRBD2. This CDR3 is 14 amino acids long. The J segment lost 4 bases and the V segment lost 3 bases, leaving 3 bases of the junction unmatched. CDR1 and CDR2 (germline): SGHNT, YYREEE (reference sequence).

In this sample, this clone turned up once. The genes are TRBV7-9 and TRBJ2-1; the match to TRBD2 covers 8 bases. Germline assignment: CDR1 SEHNR and CDR2 FQNEAQ (reference sequence). CDR3 length: 15 amino acids. V lost 5 bases, J lost 7 bases, and 10 bases stayed unmatched. In DNA, the CDR3 is TGTGCCAGCAGCCCCCCGGGGGGGAAGGGGAATGAGCAGTTCTTC. Translating it yields CASSPPGGKGNEQFF.

This clone came up a few times. This chain connects TRBV7-2 to TRBJ2-2, with 7 bases lining up with TRBD1. Unmatched junction bases numbered 13, after V lost 8 bases and J lost 7 bases. From germline, CDR1 is SGHTA and CDR2 FQGNSA. This CDR3 contains 15 residues. The CDR3 loop is CASRRDRARGGELFF. DNA for the CDR3: TGTGCCAGCCGCCGCGACAGGGCGAGGGGCGGGGAGCTGTTTTTT. Together with reference TRBV7-2 and TRBJ2-2, the CDR3 gives the full variable domain: GAGVSQSPSNKVTEKGKDVELRCDPISGHTALYWYRQSLGQGLEFLIYFQGNSAPDKSGLPSDRFSAERTGGSVSTLTIQRTQQEDSAVYLCASRRDRARGGELFFGEGSRLTVL.

The CDR3 protein is CASSFPGQEGASTGELFF. The DNA for the CDR3 is TGTGCCAGCAGCTTTCCAGGACAGGAAGGGGCGAGCACCGGGGAGCTGTTTTTT. This rearrangement joins TRBV5-6 to TRBJ2-2, with 7 bases matching TRBD1. CDR1 is SGHDT, CDR2 YYEEEE, per germline. The CDR3 loop spans 18 amino acids. Trimming cost V 2 bases and J 4 bases; bases outside gene matches: 14.

The chain recombines TRBV18 with TRBJ2-1, with 11 bases matching TRBD2. V lost 3 bases and J lost 5; bases outside the gene matches: 6. The germline V gene encodes CDR1 KGHSH and CDR2 LQKENI. The CDR3 consists of 16 residues. The CDR3 sequence: CASSPLSGGEHNEQFF. The CDR3 DNA reads as TGTGCCAGCTCACCTCTTAGCGGGGGGGAGCACAATGAGCAGTTCTTC.

The chain has TRBV7-8 and TRBJ1-5; weak D call: TRBD1 (6 bases). CDR3 length equals 16 residues. Trimming left V 4 bases short and J 2 bases short, with 15 bases between. Germline CDR1 SGHVS, CDR2 FQNEAQ. The CDR3 region is CASSWTAQGGNQPQHF. DNA of the CDR3: TGTGCCAGCAGCTGGACAGCCCAGGGAGGCAATCAGCCCCAGCATTTT. Variable domain in full (rest from reference TRBV7-8 and TRBJ1-5): GAGVSQSPRYKVAKRGQDVALRCDPISGHVSLFWYQQALGQGPEFLTYFQNEAQLDKSGLPSDRFFAERPEGSVSTLKIQRTQQEDSAVYLCASSWTAQGGNQPQHFGDGTRLSIL.

The rearrangement links TRBV7-9 to TRBJ1-2, with 10 nucleotides matching TRBD1. Unmatched junction bases numbered 11, after V lost 1 base and J lost 6 bases. The germline V gene encodes CDR1 SEHNR and CDR2 FQNEAQ (reference sequence). CDR3 length equals 17 residues. The DNA for the CDR3 is TGTGCCAGCAGCTTAGATGGGATGGTGGGACAGGGGAATGGCTACACCTTC. Its protein product is CASSLDGMVGQGNGYTF. The full variable domain, rest sourced from reference TRBV7-9 and TRBJ1-2, is DTGVSQNPRHKITKRGQNVTFRCDPISEHNRLYWYRQTLGQGPEFLTYFQNEAQLEKSRLLSDRFSAERPKGSFSTLEIQRTEQGDSAMYLCASSLDGMVGQGNGYTFGSGTRLTVV.

This rearrangement joins TRBV18 to TRBJ2-5, with D unclear. Germline values: CDR1 KGHSH, CDR2 LQKENI. With 3 bases removed from V and 1 base from J, the gap between germline ends came to 12 bases. This CDR3 is 15 amino acids long. The CDR3: CASSPRRLGQETQYF. Written as DNA, the CDR3 is TGTGCCAGCTCACCGCGGCGCCTGGGCCAAGAGACCCAGTACTTC. Supplemented by reference TRBV18 and TRBJ2-5, the full variable domain reads NAGVMQNPRHLVRRRGQEARLRCSPMKGHSHVYWYRQLPEEGLKFMVYLQKENIIDESGMPKERFSAEFPKEGPSILRIQQVVRGDSAAYFCASSPRRLGQETQYFGPGTRLLVL.

V and J are TRBV6-2 or TRBV6-3 and TRBJ2-7; the D gene is possibly TRBD2 (5 bases). V dropped 5 bases and J dropped 1 base, with 12 bases sitting between them. This CDR3 is 14 amino acids long. Per germline, CDR1 MNHEY and CDR2 SVGEGT. CDR3 sequence (DNA): TGTGCCAGCAGTCCACCGGGGTTTTCCTACGAGCAGTACTTC. Translation: CASSPPGFSYEQYF.

The chain couples TRBV19 to TRBJ2-6, with D tentatively TRBD1 (5 bases). From germline, CDR1 is LNHDA and CDR2 SQIVND (reference sequence). Deletions cut 5 bases from V and 4 bases from J, with 12 bases between. The CDR3 has 15 amino acids. The CDR3 DNA follows: TGTGCCAGTAGTCCTGGGGCGCGCGGGGCCAACGTCCTGACTTTC. Translated: CASSPGARGANVLTF.

The V gene is TRBV11-2, the J gene TRBJ1-3; D is ambiguous. This CDR3 has 14 residues. Germline assignment: CDR1 SGHAT and CDR2 FQNNGV. V dropped 4 bases and J dropped 0 bases, with 7 bases sitting between them. CDR3 protein: CASSSHSSGNTIYF. In nucleotides, the CDR3 is TGTGCCAGCAGCTCACACAGCTCTGGAAACACCATATATTTT.

The chain links TRBV29-1 to TRBJ2-1, with TRBD2 identical over 10 bases. The germline V gene encodes CDR1 SQVTM and CDR2 ANQGSEA. This CDR3 has 14 amino acids. Trimming removed 2 bases from V and 7 bases from J; junction bases left unmatched: 5. The CDR3 nucleotides are TGCAGCGTTGAACGGCTAGCGGGAGATAATGAGCAGTTCTTC. Protein product: CSVERLAGDNEQFF.